This T cell receptor (beta chain) was documented in a study of shared clonotypes between healthy human individuals. Across the study: A couple of female and a few male donors aged 18 to 49 were enrolled. General study findings and limits: A generally larger estimated richness was seen in naive subsets than in memory subsets. Few donors restricted represented genetic and exposure-history diversity.

Germline CDR1 is SGHAT and CDR2 is FQNNGV. After removal of 2 bases from V and 0 bases from J, the junction contained 8 bases not matched to a gene. The CDR3 sequence is 17 residues long. Naive CD8 cells were CD45RO-negative, positively selected for CCR7, excluding terminally differentiated effector memory CD45RA+ cells. As regards this clone: No antigen is known for it.

Clones were read by immunoSEQ multiplex PCR, and TCRdb kept only the in-frame ones, dropping some. In the table there are more than 2 million clones, around 96% of which are singletons. This clonotype was sampled from a man younger than 35 in good health. Sequenced sample: naive CD8+ T cells sorted from blood. J is TRBJ2-7 and V is TRBV11-2; 9 nucleotides match TRBD1. CDR3 bases: TGTGCCAGCAGCTTACCCGGGACAGGGACATCCTCCTACGAGCAGTACTTC. It codes for CASSLPGTGTSSYEQYF. Together with reference TRBV11-2 and TRBJ2-7, the CDR3 gives the full variable domain: EAGVAQSPRYKIIEKRQSVAFWCNPISGHATLYWYQQILGQGPKLLIQFQNNGVVDDSQLPKDRFSAERLKGVDSTLKIQPAKLEDSAVYLCASSLPGTGTSSYEQYFGPGTRLTVT.